This entry lists 11 T cell receptor beta chains sequenced from one sample in a study of blood T cell repertoires in COVID-19. TCRdb's table, derived via immunoSEQ multiplex PCR, lists solely in-frame clones and lacks some. This table holds about 55,000 clones, 75% to 85% found once. Material: peripheral blood. The receptors shown here come from a human donor in a cohort sampled during active COVID-19.

The rearrangement uses TRBV19 and TRBJ2-1; the D gene is possibly TRBD1 (6 bases). Deletions cut 5 bases from V and 0 bases from J, with 17 bases between. The V gene's germline CDR1 is LNHDA and CDR2 SQIVND (reference sequence). This CDR3 region has 17 residues. In DNA form, the CDR3 reads TGTGCCAGTAGTCCAACCGACAGGATCAGCTCCTACAATGAGCAGTTCTTC. Translating gives CASSPTDRISSYNEQFF. Variable domain in full (rest from reference TRBV19 and TRBJ2-1): DGGITQSPKYLFRKEGQNVTLSCEQNLNHDAMYWYRQDPGQGLRLIYYSQIVNDFQKGDIAEGYSVSREKKESFPLTVTSAQKNPTAFYLCASSPTDRISSYNEQFFGPGTRLTVL.

The J gene is TRBJ2-5, the V gene TRBV5-1; 8 nucleotides agree with TRBD2. With V trimmed by 0 bases and J by 3 bases, 4 bases remained unmatched. Germline CDR1 SGHRS, CDR2 YFSETQ. This CDR3 has 15 amino acids. As DNA, the CDR3 is TGCGCCAGCAGCTTGGAGGGAGCGGGAGAAGAGACCCAGTACTTC. It specifies CASSLEGAGEETQYF.

The rearrangement joins TRBV2 to TRBJ2-5; TRBD1 agrees at 10 bases. This CDR3 spans 15 amino acids. The V gene's germline CDR1 is SNHLY and CDR2 FYNNEI. Trimming took 8 bases from V and 2 from J; bases not matched to a gene: 8. The CDR3 spells CASDFDRGLQETQYF. CDR3 sequence (DNA): TGTGCCAGCGATTTTGACAGGGGGCTACAAGAGACCCAGTACTTC.

The chain links TRBV5-5 to TRBJ2-7; the match to TRBD1 covers 7 bases. The CDR3 extends over 15 amino acids. J gave up 3 bases and V 2 bases, and 8 bases lay outside the gene matches. From germline, CDR1 is SGHKS and CDR2 YYEKEE (reference sequence). CDR3 protein: CASSFRDSLGYEQYF. The DNA of the CDR3 is TGTGCCAGCAGCTTTCGGGACAGCCTAGGCTACGAGCAGTACTTC.

The V and J genes are TRBV28 and TRBJ2-5; D is perhaps TRBD2 (6 bases). Germline V gene data show CDR1 as MDHEN and CDR2 as SYDVKM. Trimming cost V 6 bases and J 12 bases, with 11 bases left between them. The CDR3 is made up of 10 amino acids. The CDR3 bases are TGTGCCAGCAGAGGGAGGAACGAGTACTTC. Translated: CASRGRNEYF.

The chain carries TRBV5-1 and TRBJ2-6, with D perhaps matching TRBD2 (5 bases). The CDR3 has 16 residues. CDR1 is SGHRS and CDR2 is YFSETQ in the germline V gene. Trimming left V 1 base short and J 2 bases short, with 10 bases between. CDR3 amino acids: CASSLLPGAGANVLTF. CDR3 in DNA: TGCGCCAGCAGCTTGCTTCCCGGGGCTGGGGCCAACGTCCTGACTTTC.

V is TRBV5-4 and J is TRBJ2-2; TRBD1 is a possible D gene (6 bases). There are 14 residues in the CDR3. CDR1 is SGHNT, CDR2 YYREEE, per germline (reference sequence). V lost 4 bases and J 6 bases, leaving 13 bases between the germline ends. CDR3 sequence: CASSQLQGAGELFF. In DNA form, the CDR3 reads TGTGCCAGCAGCCAATTACAGGGAGCCGGGGAGCTGTTTTTT. Variable domain in full (rest from reference TRBV5-4 and TRBJ2-2): ETGVTQSPTHLIKTRGQQVTLRCSSQSGHNTVSWYQQALGQGPQFIFQYYREEENGRGNFPPRFSGLQFPNYSSELNVNALELDDSALYLCASSQLQGAGELFFGEGSRLTVL.

This chain joins TRBV4-2 and TRBJ2-1; 7 nucleotides line up with TRBD2. Trimming at V came to 0 bases and at J to 16 bases, leaving 9 bases not matched to a gene. This CDR3 has 13 residues. Germline V lookup: CDR1 LGHNA, CDR2 YNFKEQ. The CDR3 sequence: CASSQDVGSGLFF. In nucleotides, the CDR3 is TGTGCCAGCAGCCAAGATGTGGGTAGCGGGCTTTTCTTC.

The chain carries TRBV19 and TRBJ2-5; 8 bases map to TRBD1. Trimming at V came to 5 bases and at J to 5 bases, leaving 7 bases not matched to a gene. CDR1 and CDR2 (germline): LNHDA, SQIVND (reference sequence). CDR3 length: 14 amino acids. CDR3 in amino acids: CASSENGQGETQYF. CDR3 sequence (DNA): TGTGCCAGTAGTGAAAATGGACAGGGTGAGACCCAGTACTTC.

The chain couples TRBV4-2 to TRBJ2-1; TRBD2 matches at 8 bases. This CDR3 comprises 17 residues. The ends lost 7 bases at V and 2 bases at J; junction bases unmatched: 13. Germline assignment: CDR1 LGHNA and CDR2 YNFKEQ. This CDR3 is CASTGRTSGSTYNEQFF. The DNA for the CDR3 is TGTGCCAGCACAGGACGAACGAGCGGGAGCACCTACAATGAGCAGTTCTTC.

The rearrangement joins TRBV5-1 to TRBJ2-3, with 14 nucleotides matching TRBD2. Germline CDR1 is SGHRS and CDR2 is YFSETQ. This CDR3 spans 17 amino acids. V shed 0 bases and J 4 bases; nucleotides not matched to a gene: 4. The CDR3 nucleotides read TGCGCCAGCAGCTTGGCGACTAGCGGGAGGGCGTCAGATACGCAGTATTTT. It specifies CASSLATSGRASDTQYF.